Below are 30 T cell receptor beta chains sequenced from a single sample in a study of neurological immune-mediated disorders. TCRdb independently ran MiXCR on the 5' RACE reads; one entry per CDR3 protein. The table includes about 74,000 distinct CDR3 sequences, around 5.5% detected once. Material for sequencing was PBMCs. The receptors originated from a man aged 18 to 35 with multiple sclerosis.

The chain employs TRBV27 and TRBJ2-7; maybe TRBD2 (5 bases). This CDR3 is built from 15 residues. The germline V gene has CDR1 MNHEY and CDR2 SMNVEV (reference sequence). The V end was cut by 3 bases, the J end by 2 bases, with 14 bases between. The CDR3 protein is CASSLSRGFTYEQYF. CDR3 in DNA: TGTGCCAGCAGTTTGAGTCGGGGTTTCACCTACGAGCAGTACTTC.

This clonotype was counted ten times or more. V usage is TRBV5-5 and J usage is TRBJ1-5; 8 positions match TRBD1. CDR3 length: 15 amino acids. Germline CDR1 is SGHKS and CDR2 is YYEKEE (reference sequence). V lost 2 bases and J lost 5; bases outside the gene matches: 6. The CDR3 protein is CASSLGQGAYQPQHF. The CDR3 nucleotides are TGTGCCAGCAGCTTAGGGCAGGGGGCGTATCAGCCCCAGCATTTT.

This clonotype was counted many times. This rearrangement joins TRBV5-1 to TRBJ2-3, with 8 bases matching TRBD1. In germline, CDR1 is SGHRS, CDR2 YFSETQ. The CDR3 length is 14 residues. The J segment lost 2 bases and the V segment lost 4 bases, leaving 3 bases of the junction unmatched. CDR3 region: CASSMGQVTDTQYF. In DNA form, the CDR3 reads TGCGCCAGCAGCATGGGACAGGTCACAGATACGCAGTATTTT.

As for this clonotype: This may be a read error, as it is one base from a much larger clone. The genes are TRBV12-3 or TRBV12-4 and TRBJ1-2, with 7 bases matching TRBD1. CDR3 size: 13 residues. Losses at the gene ends were 6 bases for V and 3 bases for J; bases not matched to a gene: 4. CDR3 loop: CASRDRNDYGYTF. The CDR3, as DNA: TGTGCCAGCAGGGACAGGAACGACTATGGCTACACCTTC.

This clonotype was picked up many times. The gene calls are TRBV5-1 and TRBJ2-7; D is uncertain. Per germline, CDR1 SGHRS and CDR2 YFSETQ. Trimming left V 1 base short and J 5 bases short, with 10 bases between. This CDR3 has 13 residues. For the CDR3, the DNA is TGCGCCAGCAGCTTGTTATCGCCAGACGAGCAGTACTTC. Encoded protein: CASSLLSPDEQYF. Based on the CDR3 plus reference TRBV5-1 and TRBJ2-7, the full variable domain is KAGVTQTPRYLIKTRGQQVTLSCSPISGHRSVSWYQQTPGQGLQFLFEYFSETQRNKGNFPGRFSGRQFSNSRSEMNVSTLELGDSALYLCASSLLSPDEQYFGPGTRLTVT.

This clonotype showed up many times. V is TRBV29-1 and J is TRBJ2-7; TRBD1 matches at 8 bases. CDR3 size: 12 residues. CDR1 SQVTM and CDR2 ANQGSEA come from the germline V gene. With V trimmed by 7 bases and J by 2 bases, 4 bases remained unmatched. Written as DNA, the CDR3 is TGCAGCGCCCGGACAGGGCCCTACGAGCAGTACTTC. Translation gives CSARTGPYEQYF.

This clonotype appeared many times. V and J are TRBV5-1 and TRBJ2-3; a possible D gene is TRBD2 (6 bases). The CDR3 has 19 amino acids. Germline values: CDR1 SGHRS, CDR2 YFSETQ. V was clipped by 5 bases and J by 0 bases, with 25 bases between them. CDR3 amino acids: CASSKTWAGMDTSTDTQYF. The CDR3 coding sequence is TGCGCCAGCAGTAAAACTTGGGCGGGGATGGACACTAGCACAGATACGCAGTATTTT. The whole variable domain, filled in from reference TRBV5-1 and TRBJ2-3, reads KAGVTQTPRYLIKTRGQQVTLSCSPISGHRSVSWYQQTPGQGLQFLFEYFSETQRNKGNFPGRFSGRQFSNSRSEMNVSTLELGDSALYLCASSKTWAGMDTSTDTQYFGPGTRLTVL.

This clonotype has ten or more counts. A much more abundant neighbour one base away suggests this may be a read error. The chain carries TRBV20-1 and TRBJ1-2; 8 nucleotides align to TRBD1. Germline lookup yields CDR1 DFQATT and CDR2 SNEGSKA (reference sequence). CDR3 length equals 11 residues. The V gene end was trimmed by 4 bases and the J gene end by 8 bases; junction bases not matched to a gene: 3. DNA for the CDR3: TGCAGTGCTATGGGACAGGAGGGCTACACCTTC. Encoded protein: CSAMGQEGYTF.

This clonotype was found many times. The CDR3 DNA is TGCAGTGCTACCACACAGACCCGGGATACGCAGTATTTT. It codes for CSATTQTRDTQYF. V is TRBV20-1 and J is TRBJ2-3, with D hard to call. CDR1 and CDR2 (germline): DFQATT, SNEGSKA (reference sequence). V was clipped by 4 bases and J by 6 bases, with 14 bases between them. The CDR3 contains 13 residues.

This clonotype was detected ten times or more. The CDR3 DNA sequence: TGTGCCAGCAGCTTCCCGAACACTGAAGCTTTCTTT. Amino acids: CASSFPNTEAFF. The V and J genes are TRBV11-1 and TRBJ1-1; unclear D gene. Per the germline V gene, CDR1 is SGHAT and CDR2 is FQDESV (reference sequence). This CDR3 spans 12 amino acids. V lost 3 bases, J lost 1 base, and 3 bases lay in between. Full variable domain (outside the CDR3, taken from reference TRBV11-1 and TRBJ1-1): EAEVAQSPRYKITEKSQAVAFWCDPISGHATLYWYRQILGQGPELLVQFQDESVVDDSQLPKDRFSAERLKGVDSTLKIQPAELGDSAMYLCASSFPNTEAFFGQGTRLTVV.

This clonotype was recorded at least ten times. The gene calls are TRBV20-1 and TRBJ1-2; D is perhaps TRBD1 (5 bases). Germline assignment: CDR1 DFQATT and CDR2 SNEGSKA (reference sequence). V was trimmed by 5 bases and J by 2 bases, leaving 18 bases between them. This CDR3 contains 15 residues. The CDR3 spells CSAPPIATVNYGYTF. The CDR3 coding sequence is TGCAGTGCTCCACCTATCGCGACAGTAAACTATGGCTACACCTTC.

This clonotype came up many times. The rearrangement links TRBV12-3 or TRBV12-4 to TRBJ1-5, with a weak D call TRBD1 (5 bases). The CDR3 loop spans 13 amino acids. V lost 5 bases and J lost 6, with 11 bases in between. As DNA, the CDR3 is TGTGCCAGCAGTCCTGGGACTGGTCAGCCCCAGCATTTT. This codes for CASSPGTGQPQHF.

This clonotype was recorded many times. The chain combines TRBV20-1 with TRBJ2-1; no definite D call. Germline-derived CDR1 and CDR2 are DFQATT and SNEGSKA (reference sequence). Trimming stripped 0 bases from V and 6 bases from J, with 6 bases between. CDR3 size: 12 residues. CDR3 in amino acids: CSARDWGNEQFF. In nucleotides, the CDR3 is TGCAGTGCTAGAGATTGGGGCAATGAGCAGTTCTTC.

This clonotype appeared many times. The chain has TRBV6-2 or TRBV6-3 and TRBJ1-5; a possible D gene is TRBD1 (5 bases). CDR1 MNHEY and CDR2 SVGEGT come from the germline V gene. This CDR3 is built from 13 residues. The germline V and J ends were trimmed by 0 bases and 7 bases, with 7 bases remaining between them. The CDR3 DNA reads TGTGCCAGCAGTTACTCTGGGGCCCAGCCCCAGCATTTT. It yields the protein CASSYSGAQPQHF.

This clonotype was detected many times. The chain carries TRBV12-3 or TRBV12-4 and TRBJ2-1, with TRBD2 matching over 8 bases. With V trimmed by 5 bases and J by 2 bases, 14 bases remained unmatched. The length of the CDR3 is 18 residues. The CDR3 here is CASSPTRVGGGTYNEQFF. CDR3 DNA: TGTGCCAGCAGTCCCACTAGGGTGGGCGGGGGGACCTACAATGAGCAGTTCTTC.

This clonotype has a count of ten or more. The chain links TRBV20-1 to TRBJ1-2, with 8 bases identical to TRBD1. Germline V gives CDR1 DFQATT, CDR2 SNEGSKA (reference sequence). The CDR3 contains 13 residues. V lost 0 bases and J lost 7; bases outside the gene matches: 4. Here the CDR3 reads CSAREQGAGGYTF. The CDR3 bases are TGCAGTGCTAGAGAGCAGGGGGCGGGTGGCTACACCTTC.

Ten or more counts support this clonotype. The V call is TRBV5-6, the J call TRBJ1-1; a weak D match, TRBD1 (6 bases). Looked up from germline, CDR1 is SGHDT and CDR2 is YYEEEE. CDR3 length equals 16 residues. The V end was cut by 6 bases, the J end by 0 bases, with 18 bases between. The CDR3 protein is CASNTQGANMNTEAFF. In nucleotides, the CDR3 is TGTGCCAGCAACACACAGGGAGCCAATATGAACACTGAAGCTTTCTTT. Filled out from reference TRBV5-6 and TRBJ1-1, the complete variable domain reads DAGVTQSPTHLIKTRGQQVTLRCSPKSGHDTVSWYQQALGQGPQFIFQYYEEEERQRGNFPDRFSGHQFPNYSSELNVNALLLGDSALYLCASNTQGANMNTEAFFGQGTRLTVV.

This clonotype was counted only a few times. The CDR3, as DNA: TGCAGCGTTGAAGGAGGGAGGTCGGGACTAGTGGGGGAGCTGTTTTTT. As protein: CSVEGGRSGLVGELFF. The V call is TRBV29-1, the J call TRBJ2-2, with 8 positions matching TRBD2. The V gene's germline CDR1 is SQVTM and CDR2 ANQGSEA. This CDR3 has 16 amino acids. V lost 1 base, J lost 8 bases, and 12 bases stayed unmatched.

In this sample, this clonotype turned up a few times. The genes are TRBV5-6 and TRBJ2-2; D gene ambiguous. CDR1 SGHDT and CDR2 YYEEEE come from the germline V gene. V was cut by 0 bases and J by 6 bases, with 9 bases left in between. The CDR3 sequence is 14 residues long. The CDR3 sequence: CASSLASGAGELFF. The CDR3 DNA reads as TGTGCCAGCAGCTTGGCTAGTGGAGCCGGGGAGCTGTTTTTT.

This chain joins TRBV20-1 and TRBJ2-5; D is tentatively TRBD1 or TRBD2 (7 bases each). Trimming removed 6 bases at V and 3 bases at J, with 17 bases between. Germline lookup yields CDR1 DFQATT and CDR2 SNEGSKA (reference sequence). CDR3 length: 14 amino acids. The CDR3 DNA reads as TGCAGTGCAGAAGGGGGGGGACAGAAAGAGACCCAGTACTTC. It codes for CSAEGGGQKETQYF.

The chain has TRBV20-1 and TRBJ1-1; D possibly corresponds to TRBD1 (5 bases). The CDR3 has 14 residues. V was trimmed by 3 bases and J by 4 bases, leaving 15 bases between them. CDR1 and CDR2 from the germline V gene are DFQATT and SNEGSKA (reference sequence). The chain's CDR3 is CSARTQAVGTEAFF. CDR3 DNA sequence: TGCAGTGCTAGGACACAGGCGGTTGGCACTGAAGCTTTCTTT.

This clonotype appeared many times. The chain has TRBV20-1 and TRBJ2-3; D is undetermined. There are 12 residues in the CDR3. Deletions cut 7 bases from V and 1 base from J, with 9 bases between. The germline gives CDR1 DFQATT, CDR2 SNEGSKA (reference sequence). In nucleotides, the CDR3 is TGCAGTGTGGTCCAGCGCACAGATACGCAGTATTTT. Its protein is CSVVQRTDTQYF.

This clonotype was detected many times. The chain links TRBV5-1 to TRBJ2-3, with 9 bases lining up with TRBD2. V shed 3 bases and J 5 bases; nucleotides not matched to a gene: 7. Germline V gene data show CDR1 as SGHRS and CDR2 as YFSETQ. CDR3 size: 15 residues. The CDR3 loop is CASSSRGGAGDTQYF. CDR3 coding DNA: TGCGCCAGCAGCTCCCGCGGGGGGGCCGGAGATACGCAGTATTTT.

In this sample, this clonotype turned up many times. In DNA, the CDR3 is TGTGCCAGCAGCCTTAATGAAAAACTGTTTTTT. Protein: CASSLNEKLFF. V usage is TRBV7-8 and J usage is TRBJ1-4; D call uncertain. Germline V CDR1 and CDR2: SGHVS, FQNEAQ. Deletions cut 5 bases from V and 4 bases from J, with 2 bases between. The CDR3 has 11 amino acids.

This clonotype was detected ten times or more. This chain connects TRBV20-1 to TRBJ1-6; a weak D match, TRBD1 (6 bases). Deletions cut 3 bases from V and 0 bases from J, with 15 bases between. The CDR3 contains 17 residues. The germline V gene encodes CDR1 DFQATT and CDR2 SNEGSKA (reference sequence). The CDR3 reads CSARGGGLSSYNSPLHF. The CDR3 DNA sequence: TGCAGTGCTAGGGGCGGGGGGCTAAGCTCCTATAATTCACCCCTCCACTTT.

This clonotype was detected many times. The V gene is TRBV14, the J gene TRBJ2-7, with no clear D. The CDR3 extends over 13 amino acids. Deletions cut 4 bases from V and 6 bases from J, with 13 bases between. Germline values: CDR1 SGHDN, CDR2 FVKESK. Here the CDR3 reads CASSRILQGEQYF. The CDR3 DNA follows: TGTGCCAGCAGCCGAATTTTACAAGGCGAGCAGTACTTC.

This clonotype occurred many times. The chain uses TRBV15 and TRBJ2-2; possible D gene TRBD1, 6 bases. The CDR3 has 17 amino acids. Germline lookup yields CDR1 LNHNV and CDR2 YYDKDF (reference sequence). With 0 bases removed from V and 5 bases from J, the gap between germline ends came to 16 bases. CDR3 region: CATSRDSRNQGTGELFF. In DNA form, the CDR3 reads TGTGCCACCAGCAGAGATTCCCGCAACCAGGGGACCGGGGAGCTGTTTTTT.

V usage is TRBV20-1 and J usage is TRBJ1-1; no reliable D call. Germline CDR1 DFQATT, CDR2 SNEGSKA (reference sequence). This CDR3 is 12 amino acids long. Between the trimmed V and J ends, which lost 1 base and 5 bases, there was a span of 8 bases. CDR3 nucleotides: TGCAGTGCTAGAGCGGGGTTTACTGAAGCTTTCTTT. Translating it yields CSARAGFTEAFF.

This clonotype appeared a few times. At one end the junction does not follow the germline gene, possibly because of a read error. This chain uses TRBV6-2 or TRBV6-3 with TRBJ2-1, with TRBD1 identical over 7 bases. Germline V CDR1 and CDR2: MNHEY, SVGEGT. CDR3 length equals 13 residues. As DNA, the CDR3 is TGTGCCAGCAGTTACGGGGACGGCTCTCAGGGGGTCTTC. This gives the protein CASSYGDGSQGVF.

The CDR3 nucleotides read TGTGCCAGCAGTGATAGTCGACAGAGCAATCAGCCCCAGCATTTT. Its translation: CASSDSRQSNQPQHF. This chain uses TRBV2 with TRBJ1-5; perhaps TRBD1 as D (5 bases). Trimming took 3 bases from V and 1 from J, leaving 10 bases between them. Germline V gene data show CDR1 as SNHLY and CDR2 as FYNNEI. CDR3 size: 15 residues.